These 30 T cell receptor beta chains share one sample of origin, sequenced in a study of lymphopenia after photon versus proton radiotherapy (dated by TCRdb to about 2019). Receptors were amplified or captured by the immunoSEQ multiplex PCR assay. TCRdb provides this immuneACCESS table in a form limited to in-frame rearrangements. Some clones are lacking; in checked studies, under half of them reflect an unresolved V gene, and why the rest are absent is not known. The sample profile shows under 20,000 clones; around 90% of them were found once. The leading ten clones occupy over 1.5% of the sample. Sequenced material: peripheral blood, taken from a patient treated with photon-based radiotherapy. These receptors originate from a woman aged 40 to 49 with cholangiocarcinoma.

The CDR3 reads CASSLGQGAGNQPQHF. CDR3 DNA: TGTGCCAGCAGTTTAGGGCAGGGAGCCGGCAATCAGCCCCAGCATTTT. The chain couples TRBV28 to TRBJ1-5; weak D call: TRBD1 (5 bases). The CDR3 consists of 16 residues. In germline, CDR1 is MDHEN, CDR2 SYDVKM. Between the trimmed V and J ends, which lost 2 bases and 2 bases, there was a span of 13 bases.

The chain joins TRBV28 to TRBJ2-7; D gene ambiguous. The CDR3 totals 11 residues. The germline CDR1 and CDR2 sequences are MDHEN and SYDVKM. Trimming removed 6 bases from V and 0 bases from J, with 3 bases in between. The CDR3 loop reads CASSSSYEQYF. CDR3 sequence (DNA): TGTGCCAGCAGCTCCTCCTACGAGCAGTACTTC.

The chain joins TRBV11-2 to TRBJ1-2; a weak D match, TRBD1 (5 bases). CDR1 is SGHAT and CDR2 is FQNNGV in the germline V gene. V lost 1 base, J lost 4 bases, and 7 bases lay in between. The CDR3 runs to 13 residues. The CDR3 protein is CASSLGQGYGYTF. The CDR3 DNA is TGTGCCAGCAGCTTAGGGCAGGGCTATGGCTACACCTTC.

The CDR3 DNA reads TGTGCCAGCAGTCCCCGGGCCGGGGGCTCCTACGAGCAGTACTTC. Translated: CASSPRAGGSYEQYF. The V gene is TRBV27, the J gene TRBJ2-7, with a tentative D call TRBD2 (6 bases). CDR1 is MNHEY, CDR2 SMNVEV, per germline (reference sequence). The CDR3 is made up of 15 amino acids. The V and J ends lost 5 bases and 0 bases respectively, with 14 bases between them.

The CDR3 sequence: CASSAGQPNTEAFF. In nucleotides, the CDR3 is TGTGCCAGCAGTGCCGGACAGCCTAACACTGAAGCTTTCTTT. This rearrangement joins TRBV6-6 to TRBJ1-1, with D possibly TRBD1 on 6 matching bases. The CDR3 is made up of 14 amino acids. With 5 bases removed from V and 2 bases from J, the gap between germline ends came to 12 bases. Germline CDR1 is MNHNY and CDR2 is SVGAGI (reference sequence).

J is TRBJ1-1 and V is TRBV12-5; D ambiguous. The CDR3 loop spans 12 amino acids. CDR1 and CDR2 from the germline V gene are LGHNT and FRNRAP. Trimming removed 7 bases from V and 10 bases from J, with 16 bases in between. This CDR3 reads CASVPTGAGAFF. The DNA for the CDR3 is TGTGCTAGTGTTCCGACGGGCGCAGGAGCTTTCTTT.

V is TRBV5-1 and J is TRBJ2-5; D not certain. The CDR3 has 13 residues. The germline CDR1 and CDR2 sequences are SGHRS and YFSETQ. V shed 1 base and J shed 5 bases, with 9 bases lying between them. CDR3 DNA sequence: TGCGCCAGCAGCTTGTCCGTGAGGGAGACCCAGTACTTC. Translation gives CASSLSVRETQYF.

This clone was observed a single time. The chain couples TRBV5-1 to TRBJ2-1, with 9 bases matching TRBD2. Germline-derived CDR1 and CDR2 are SGHRS and YFSETQ. This CDR3 region has 16 residues. V lost 0 bases to trimming and J lost 7 bases; unmatched junction nucleotides: 8. The CDR3 DNA reads TGCGCCAGCAGCTTGGTGTTAGCGGGGGTTACAAATGAGCAGTTCTTC. Amino acids: CASSLVLAGVTNEQFF.

This clone was seen only once. The chain uses TRBV2 and TRBJ1-1; tentatively, D is TRBD1 (6 bases). V was shortened by 9 bases and J by 0 bases, with 17 bases between the two germline ends. The CDR3 has 15 residues. Germline V lookup: CDR1 SNHLY, CDR2 FYNNEI. The CDR3 coding sequence is TGTGCCAGTTTCGCGACAGGTTACATGAACACTGAAGCTTTCTTT. Translated: CASFATGYMNTEAFF.

This chain connects TRBV6-1 to TRBJ2-2; D possibly corresponds to TRBD2 (5 bases). Germline assignment: CDR1 MNHNS and CDR2 SASEGT. V lost 2 bases and J 5 bases, leaving 9 bases between the germline ends. The CDR3 runs to 14 residues. The CDR3 protein is CASSETTGTGELFF. As DNA, the CDR3 is TGTGCCAGCAGTGAAACGACGGGGACCGGGGAGCTGTTTTTT.

On this clone: At one of its ends the junction is not consistent with the germline gene, which may arise from a read error. The chain employs TRBV27 and TRBJ2-1, with 7 positions matching TRBD2. Germline V gene sequence: CDR1 MNHEY, CDR2 SMNVEV (reference sequence). The CDR3 consists of 16 residues. For the CDR3, the DNA is TGTGCCAGCAGTTTATTGACTAGCTCTCCCTATAATGAGCAGTTCTTC. Translated: CASSLLTSSPYNEQFF.

The chain carries TRBV5-4 and TRBJ2-2, with 7 bases that match TRBD2. V trimming: 4 bases; J trimming: 4 bases; junction bases outside the gene matches: 7. This CDR3 region has 15 residues. Germline loops: CDR1 SGHNT, CDR2 YYREEE (reference sequence). Written as DNA, the CDR3 is TGTGCCAGCAGCCCATCGGGAGGAATCACCGGGGAGCTGTTTTTT. Its translation is CASSPSGGITGELFF.

Here the CDR3 reads CASTRDSSYNEQFF. CDR3 DNA sequence: TGTGCCAGCACACGGGACAGCTCCTACAATGAGCAGTTCTTC. The rearrangement uses TRBV27 and TRBJ2-1, with 7 bases aligning to TRBD1. V lost 7 bases, J lost 0 bases, and 3 bases stayed unmatched. CDR1 is MNHEY, CDR2 SMNVEV, per germline (reference sequence). The CDR3 length is 14 residues.

The chain uses TRBV27 and TRBJ2-7; TRBD2 matches at 10 bases. Germline V lookup: CDR1 MNHEY, CDR2 SMNVEV (reference sequence). V trimming: 5 bases; J trimming: 6 bases; junction bases outside the gene matches: 1. This CDR3 is built from 12 residues. The CDR3 coding sequence is TGTGCCAGCAGTCGGACTAGCGGCGAGCAGTACTTC. Protein: CASSRTSGEQYF.

The chain combines TRBV5-4 with TRBJ2-7, with 10 nucleotides matching TRBD1. V lost 3 bases to trimming and J lost 6 bases; unmatched junction nucleotides: 6. This CDR3 has 14 residues. Germline CDR1 is SGHNT and CDR2 is YYREEE (reference sequence). The CDR3 loop is CASSSGQGVFEQYF. The CDR3 DNA reads as TGTGCCAGCAGCTCCGGACAGGGGGTCTTCGAGCAGTACTTC. The full variable domain, rest sourced from reference TRBV5-4 and TRBJ2-7, is ETGVTQSPTHLIKTRGQQVTLRCSSQSGHNTVSWYQQALGQGPQFIFQYYREEENGRGNFPPRFSGLQFPNYSSELNVNALELDDSALYLCASSSGQGVFEQYFGPGTRLTVT.

The chain uses TRBV7-8 and TRBJ1-5, with TRBD1 matching over 10 bases. Germline V gene lookup returns CDR1 SGHVS and CDR2 FQNEAQ. The CDR3 runs 18 residues. V shed 0 bases, J shed 6 bases, and the junction held 11 bases outside the gene matches. The CDR3 DNA is TGTGCCAGCAGCTTAGCAGGATTCACCCGGGACAGGGGTCAGCCCCAGCATTTT. This sequence encodes CASSLAGFTRDRGQPQHF.

This clone was seen once. The chain recombines TRBV28 with TRBJ2-3; TRBD2 matches 10 bases. There are 16 residues in the CDR3. Germline V lookup: CDR1 MDHEN, CDR2 SYDVKM. Germline trimming cut 5 bases from V and 2 bases from J; bases unmatched to any gene: 7. CDR3 nucleotide sequence: TGTGCCAGCAGTCTCCCACTAGCGGGGATCACAGATACGCAGTATTTT. Its translation is CASSLPLAGITDTQYF.

The chain carries TRBV7-6 and TRBJ1-1; 10 positions match TRBD1. V lost 1 base, J lost 6 bases, and 5 bases stayed unmatched. Germline V gene data show CDR1 as SGHVS and CDR2 as FNYEAQ. This CDR3 contains 15 residues. DNA for the CDR3: TGTGCCAGCAGCTTAGACCGGGACAGGGGTTCTGAAGCTTTCTTT. Translated: CASSLDRDRGSEAFF. The full variable domain, in which reference TRBV7-6 and TRBJ1-1 provide the parts outside the CDR3, is GAGVSQSPRYKVTKRGQDVALRCDPISGHVSLYWYRQALGQGPEFLTYFNYEAQQDKSGLPNDRFSAERPEGSISTLTIQRTEQRDSAMYRCASSLDRDRGSEAFFGQGTRLTVV.

The chain is built from TRBV27 and TRBJ2-5, with D possibly matching TRBD1 (6 bases). V lost 0 bases and J 5 bases, leaving 22 bases between the germline ends. The CDR3 loop spans 18 amino acids. From germline, CDR1 is MNHEY and CDR2 SMNVEV (reference sequence). The CDR3 here is CASSLSLPLVGHRETQYF. The CDR3 nucleotides read TGTGCCAGCAGTTTATCGCTACCGTTAGTGGGACATCGTGAGACCCAGTACTTC.

The rearrangement joins TRBV7-2 to TRBJ2-5; 9 nucleotides agree with TRBD2. The CDR3 sequence is 15 residues long. Per the germline V gene, CDR1 is SGHTA and CDR2 is FQGNSA. Trimming took 6 bases from V and 5 from J; bases not matched to a gene: 10. The CDR3 loop reads CASRPLAGAGETQYF. The CDR3 DNA reads TGTGCCAGCAGACCCTTAGCGGGGGCCGGGGAGACCCAGTACTTC.

Here the CDR3 reads CSGATSGGYNEQFF. As DNA, the CDR3 is TGCAGCGGGGCGACTAGCGGGGGTTACAATGAGCAGTTCTTC. J is TRBJ2-1 and V is TRBV29-1; 12 nucleotides line up with TRBD2. The CDR3 loop spans 14 amino acids. Losses at the gene ends were 7 bases for V and 4 bases for J; bases not matched to a gene: 5. From germline, CDR1 is SQVTM and CDR2 ANQGSEA.

This chain links TRBV19 with TRBJ1-1; D might be TRBD1 (6 bases). The germline V gene has CDR1 LNHDA and CDR2 SQIVND (reference sequence). This CDR3 has 15 amino acids. With 1 base removed from V and 4 bases from J, the gap between germline ends came to 13 bases. As DNA, the CDR3 is TGTGCCAGTAGTATAGTCCCACAGGGTAGCACTGAAGCTTTCTTT. Protein product: CASSIVPQGSTEAFF.

In this sample, this clone turned up once. V gene TRBV11-2 combines with J gene TRBJ2-1; TRBD2 matches at 15 bases. Germline values: CDR1 SGHAT, CDR2 FQNNGV. V shed 2 bases, J shed 8 bases, and the junction held 7 bases outside the gene matches. The CDR3 length is 17 residues. The CDR3 is CASSLRTSGRAVDEQFF. The CDR3 bases are TGTGCCAGCAGCTTACGGACTAGCGGGAGGGCCGTCGATGAGCAGTTCTTC.

This clone was observed once. The V call is TRBV15, the J call TRBJ1-2, with a tentative D call TRBD1 (6 bases). The CDR3 is 15 residues long. Between the trimmed V and J ends, which lost 3 bases and 8 bases, there was a span of 19 bases. The germline V gene has CDR1 LNHNV and CDR2 YYDKDF (reference sequence). The CDR3 protein is CATSSVPTRTDGYTF. The CDR3 bases are TGTGCCACCAGCAGCGTACCAACTCGGACAGACGGCTACACCTTC.

This chain uses TRBV30 with TRBJ1-6; D is unclear. V dropped 4 bases and J dropped 6 bases, with 13 bases sitting between them. The CDR3 has 14 residues. Germline loops: CDR1 GTSNPN, CDR2 SVGIG (reference sequence). In nucleotides, the CDR3 is TGTGCCTGGACCCGAGCCGGGATTAATTCACCCCTCCACTTT. This translates into CAWTRAGINSPLHF.

V gene TRBV19 combines with J gene TRBJ1-3; D is unclear. V lost 7 bases and J 3 bases, leaving 4 bases between the germline ends. The CDR3 loop spans 11 amino acids. Germline loops: CDR1 LNHDA, CDR2 SQIVND (reference sequence). The CDR3 DNA is TGTGCCAGTAATGGTGGAAACACCATATATTTT. The encoded protein is CASNGGNTIYF.

This chain joins TRBV28 and TRBJ1-2; 9 bases agree with TRBD1. J gave up 8 bases and V 6 bases, and 13 bases lay outside the gene matches. From germline, CDR1 is MDHEN and CDR2 SYDVKM. The CDR3 is made up of 15 amino acids. CDR3 protein: CASRYEGQGNVGYTF. The CDR3 bases are TGTGCCAGCAGATACGAAGGACAGGGGAACGTCGGCTACACCTTC.

The genes are TRBV6-1 and TRBJ2-1; 7 bases map to TRBD2. V lost 4 bases, J lost 4 bases, and 7 bases stayed unmatched. The CDR3 spans 15 residues. The germline V gene encodes CDR1 MNHNS and CDR2 SASEGT. The DNA for the CDR3 is TGTGCCAGCAGTGCCGCAACTAGCGTGTACAATGAGCAGTTCTTC. It specifies CASSAATSVYNEQFF.

The genes are TRBV2 and TRBJ1-3; D unresolved. The V end lost 2 bases, the J end lost 4 bases, and 9 bases lay between the germline ends. The CDR3 runs to 14 residues. CDR1 SNHLY and CDR2 FYNNEI come from the germline V gene. The CDR3 DNA follows: TGTGCCAGCAGTGAAAGGGCAGACGGAAACACCATATATTTT. Translated: CASSERADGNTIYF.

This chain links TRBV9 with TRBJ1-5; TRBD1 matches at 7 bases. This CDR3 is 19 amino acids long. The germline V gene encodes CDR1 SGDLS and CDR2 YYNGEE. Germline trimming cut 10 bases from V and 0 bases from J; bases unmatched to any gene: 22. CDR3 sequence reads: CAHRKGQAKNEPSNQPQHF. CDR3 coding DNA: TGTGCCCACAGAAAAGGACAGGCAAAAAATGAACCTAGCAATCAGCCCCAGCATTTT.